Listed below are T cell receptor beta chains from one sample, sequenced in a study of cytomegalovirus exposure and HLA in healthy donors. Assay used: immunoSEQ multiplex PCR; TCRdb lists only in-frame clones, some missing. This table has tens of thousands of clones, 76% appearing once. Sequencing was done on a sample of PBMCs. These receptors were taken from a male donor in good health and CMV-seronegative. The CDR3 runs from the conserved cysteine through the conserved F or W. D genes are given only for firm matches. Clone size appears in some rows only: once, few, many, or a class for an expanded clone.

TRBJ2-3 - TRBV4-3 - CASSQDVRTDTQYF TGCGCCAGCAGCCAGGATGTCAGGACAGATACGCAGTATTTT
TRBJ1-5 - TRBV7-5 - CARSLESIQPQHF TGTGCCAGAAGCTTAGAATCCATCCAGCCCCAGCATTTT
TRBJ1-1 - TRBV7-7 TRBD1 CASSYRTGTINTEAFF TGTGCTAGCAGCTACCGGACAGGGACCATAAACACTGAAGCTTTCTTT
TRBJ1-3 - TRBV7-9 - CASGGAGSGNTIYF TGTGCCAGCGGGGGGGCTGGGTCTGGAAACACCATATATTTT
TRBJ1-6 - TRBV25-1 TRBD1 CATDRVWGTNSPLHF TGTGCCACCGACAGGGTTTGGGGGACTAATTCACCCCTCCACTTT
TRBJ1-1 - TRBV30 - CARTRQVVTEAFF TGTGCCCGAACCCGACAGGTTGTTACTGAAGCTTTCTTT
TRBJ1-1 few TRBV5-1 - CASSLLGGGSTEAFF TGCGCCAGCAGCTTGTTAGGGGGAGGGAGCACTGAAGCTTTCTTT
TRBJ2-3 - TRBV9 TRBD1 CASSVVGRGSTDTQYF TGTGCCAGCAGCGTAGTCGGCAGGGGGAGCACAGATACGCAGTATTTT
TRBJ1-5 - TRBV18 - CASSPDSSNQPQHF TGTGCCAGCTCACCAGACAGCTCCAATCAGCCCCAGCATTTT
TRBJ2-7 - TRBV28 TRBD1 CASSHHGGQGGYEQYF TGTGCCAGCAGCCACCACGGGGGACAGGGTGGTTACGAGCAGTACTTC
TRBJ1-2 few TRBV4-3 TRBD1 CASSYGQDLPNYGYTF TGCGCCAGCAGCTATGGACAGGACCTCCCTAACTATGGCTACACCTTC
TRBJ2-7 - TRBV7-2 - CASSPRGGGAGGSYEQYF TGTGCCAGCAGCCCCCGGGGGGGAGGGGCAGGGGGCTCCTACGAGCAGTACTTC
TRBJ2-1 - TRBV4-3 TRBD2 CASSALAGGPIYNEQFF TGCGCCAGCAGCGCGCTAGCGGGAGGTCCAATTTACAATGAGCAGTTCTTC
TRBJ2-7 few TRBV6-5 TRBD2 CASSYEASGSYEQYF TGTGCCAGCAGTTACGAGGCTAGCGGGTCCTACGAGCAGTACTTC
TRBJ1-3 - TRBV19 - CASSMRSAGNTIYF TGTGCCAGTAGTATGCGGAGCGCTGGAAACACCATATATTTT
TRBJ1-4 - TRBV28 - CASGLGGNEKLFF TGTGCCAGCGGGTTGGGAGGAAATGAAAAACTGTTTTTT
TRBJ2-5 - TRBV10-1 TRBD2 CASSRSGDQETQYF TGCGCCAGCAGTCGTAGCGGGGACCAAGAGACCCAGTACTTC
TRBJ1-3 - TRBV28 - CASSLPPGTTSGSGNTIYF TGTGCCAGCAGTTTACCCCCCGGGACAACCTCGGGCTCTGGAAACACCATATATTTT
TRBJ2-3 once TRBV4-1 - CASSQGAGASTDTQYF TGCGCCAGCAGCCAGGGCGCGGGGGCTAGCACAGATACGCAGTATTTT
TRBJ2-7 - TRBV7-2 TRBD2 CASSLALAGYEQYF TGTGCCAGCAGCTTAGCCCTAGCGGGATACGAGCAGTACTTC
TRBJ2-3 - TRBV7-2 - CASRRLGDTQYF TGTGCCAGCAGGCGCCTTGGTGATACGCAGTATTTT
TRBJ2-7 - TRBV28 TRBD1 CATTASPGQGYEQYF TGTGCCACAACGGCGAGCCCGGGACAGGGGTACGAGCAGTACTTC
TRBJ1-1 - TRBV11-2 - CASSRTQGSTEAFF TGTGCCAGCAGCCGAACTCAGGGTAGCACTGAAGCTTTCTTT
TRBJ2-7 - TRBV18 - CASSLTQAYEQYF TGTGCCAGCTCACTTACTCAAGCCTACGAGCAGTACTTC
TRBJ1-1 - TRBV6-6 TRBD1 CASSYSKGDSTEAFF TGTGCCAGCAGTTACTCGAAGGGGGACAGCACTGAAGCTTTCTTT
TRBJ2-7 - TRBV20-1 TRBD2 CSASTSAGTDF TGCAGTGCTTCTACTAGCGCGGGGACGGACTTC
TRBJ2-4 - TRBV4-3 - CASSQVLTGSGVLAKNIQYF TGCGCCAGCAGCCAAGTATTGACGGGGAGTGGGGTTCTAGCCAAAAACATTCAGTACTTC
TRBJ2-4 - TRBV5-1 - CASSLDRRAYVDIQYF TGCGCCAGCAGCTTGGATCGCAGGGCCTATGTAGACATTCAGTACTTC
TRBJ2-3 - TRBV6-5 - CASSYGGHTDTQYF TGTGCCAGCAGTTATGGCGGGCACACAGATACGCAGTATTTT
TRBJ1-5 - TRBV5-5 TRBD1 CASSWGTGGQPQHF TGTGCCAGCAGCTGGGGGACAGGGGGTCAGCCCCAGCATTTT
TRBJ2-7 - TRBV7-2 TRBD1 CASSNRDRVYEQYF TGTGCCAGCAGCAACCGGGACAGAGTCTACGAGCAGTACTTC
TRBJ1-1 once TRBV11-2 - CASSLEGRLNTEAFF TGTGCCAGCAGCTTAGAGGGCAGGTTGAACACTGAAGCTTTCTTT
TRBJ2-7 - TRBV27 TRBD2 CASSSGLAGGSYEQYF TGTGCCAGCAGTTCCGGACTAGCGGGTGGCTCCTACGAGCAGTATTTC
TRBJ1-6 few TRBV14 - CASSQETGFYSPLHF TGTGCCAGCAGCCAGGAAACAGGCTTCTATTCACCCCTCCACTTT
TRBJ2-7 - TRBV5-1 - CASGRGDGREQYF TGCGCCAGCGGCAGGGGCGACGGCCGCGAGCAGTACTTC
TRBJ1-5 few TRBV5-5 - CASSPWLVGGTGNQPQHF TGTGCCAGCAGCCCTTGGTTGGTCGGCGGGACGGGCAATCAGCCCCAGCATTTT
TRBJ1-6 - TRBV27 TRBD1 CASSSTGRAYNSPLHF TGTGCCAGCAGTTCGACAGGGCGGGCCTATAATTCACCCCTCCACTTT
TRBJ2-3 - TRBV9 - CASSEGWDTDTQYF TGTGCCAGCAGCGAGGGGTGGGACACAGATACGCAGTATTTT
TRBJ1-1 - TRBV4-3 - CASSRGMNTEAFF TGCGCCAGCAGCCGCGGCATGAACACTGAAGCTTTCTTT
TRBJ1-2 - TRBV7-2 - CASTSGTPNGYTF TGTGCCAGCACCTCCGGGACACCGAATGGCTACACCTTC
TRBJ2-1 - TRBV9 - CASSEWAGNEQFF TGTGCCAGCAGCGAGTGGGCCGGCAATGAGCAGTTCTTC
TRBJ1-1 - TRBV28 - CASSLGRNTEAFF TGTGCCAGCAGTTTAGGGAGAAACACTGAAGCTTTCTTT
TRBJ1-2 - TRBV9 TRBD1 CASGKMTGANYGYTF TGTGCCAGCGGAAAAATGACAGGGGCGAACTATGGCTACACCTTC
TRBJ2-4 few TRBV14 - CASSQAGQKNIQYF TGTGCCAGCAGCCAAGCAGGACAGAAAAACATTCAGTACTTC
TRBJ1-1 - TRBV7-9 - CASSLRHTNTEAFF TGTGCCAGCAGCTTGAGGCACACGAACACTGAAGCTTTCTTT
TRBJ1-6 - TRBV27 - CASMSRFSSYNSPLHF TGTGCCAGCATGTCCCGTTTTAGCTCCTATAATTCACCCCTCCACTTT
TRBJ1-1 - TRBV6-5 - CASSYSGGNTEAFF TGTGCCAGCAGTTACTCGGGGGGGAACACTGAAGCTTTCTTT
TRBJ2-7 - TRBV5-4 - CASSPWGREQYF TGTGCCAGCAGCCCCTGGGGCCGCGAGCAGTACTTC
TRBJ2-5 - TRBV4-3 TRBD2 CASSQGPSGQETQYF TGCGCCAGCAGCCAAGGCCCTAGCGGGCAAGAGACCCAGTACTTC
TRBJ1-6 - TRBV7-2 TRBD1 CASSLRGDRGSPLHF TGTGCCAGCAGCTTACGCGGGGACAGGGGGTCACCCCTCCACTTT
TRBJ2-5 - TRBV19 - CASTEPRGRETQYF TGTGCCAGCACCGAACCCCGGGGGAGGGAGACCCAGTACTTC
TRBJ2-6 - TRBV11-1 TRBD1 CASSSGQAASGANVLTF TGTGCCAGCAGCTCGGGACAGGCTGCTTCTGGGGCCAACGTCCTGACTTTC
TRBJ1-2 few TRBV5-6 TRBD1 CASSFSGTGGVGPYGYTF TGTGCCAGCAGCTTTTCCGGGACAGGGGGTGTGGGACCTTATGGCTACACCTTC
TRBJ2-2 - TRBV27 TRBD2 CASNPAGGSNTGELFF TGTGCCAGCAACCCGGCGGGGGGTTCGAACACCGGGGAGCTGTTTTTT